Listed here is a single TCR beta chain. The data derive from a study of blood T cell repertoires in COVID-19. Method: immunoSEQ multiplex PCR; TCRdb's copy keeps in-frame clones and lacks some. The sample includes around 200,000 clones, around 84% of them seen just once. Germline loops: CDR1 SGHVS, CDR2 FQNEAQ. V lost 2 bases to trimming and J lost 7 bases, with 14 bases between them. CDR3 length equals 15 residues. The chain recombines TRBV7-8 with TRBJ1-4, with unresolved D. This receptor was identified in a man under 40 with active or convalescent COVID-19. Material for sequencing was peripheral blood. The CDR3 DNA sequence: TGTGCCAGCAGCTTATCTGAGGCTAGGAGTGAAAAACTGTTTTTT. Protein product: CASSLSEARSEKLFF.